This T cell receptor beta chain emerged from a study of blood T cell repertoires in COVID-19. Profiled with immunoSEQ multiplex PCR; TCRdb holds only in-frame clones, not every one. The data contain 200,000 to 250,000 clones, approximately 82% of them singletons. CDR1 and CDR2 from the germline V gene are KGHSH and LQKENI. CDR3 length equals 16 residues. The V and J ends lost 3 bases and 5 bases, in that order; junction bases with no gene match: 5. The rearrangement joins TRBV18 to TRBJ1-6, with TRBD1 matching over 9 bases. Sequenced material: peripheral blood. The sequence was obtained from a human donor in a cohort sampled during active COVID-19. The CDR3 nucleotides read TGTGCCAGCTCACCCTTTGGACAGGGGAATAATTCACCCCTCCACTTT. It is translated as CASSPFGQGNNSPLHF.